This entry is about one T cell receptor beta chain. Antigen: not known. The data are from a study of graft-versus-host responses after intestinal transplantation. Study results and limitations: Those patients showing graft-donor T cell macrochimerism displayed high graft-versus-host to host-versus-graft clonal ratios in allografts. Association was observed between peak circulating GvH clone levels and early post-transplant HvG declines. Analysis identified GvH clones in recipient marrow, with some appearing first in ileum or blood.

Sequencing used immunoSEQ multiplex PCR; TCRdb keeps in-frame clones, though not all of them. This sample has about 90,000 clones, with roughly 92% found just once. CDR1 and CDR2 from the germline V gene are MNHEY and SMNVEV (reference sequence). J lost 6 bases, V lost 5 bases, and 13 bases had no gene match. This CDR3 has 15 amino acids. The sequence was collected from a human donor who received an intestinal transplant. This chain uses TRBV27 with TRBJ2-7; 7 nucleotides align to TRBD1. The sequencing here drew on unstimulated CD4+ T cells sorted from spleen or lymph node cells, taken before intestinal transplant. CDR3: CASSISRDSGREQYF. DNA of the CDR3: TGTGCCAGCAGTATTTCCCGGGACAGCGGTCGCGAGCAGTACTTC.